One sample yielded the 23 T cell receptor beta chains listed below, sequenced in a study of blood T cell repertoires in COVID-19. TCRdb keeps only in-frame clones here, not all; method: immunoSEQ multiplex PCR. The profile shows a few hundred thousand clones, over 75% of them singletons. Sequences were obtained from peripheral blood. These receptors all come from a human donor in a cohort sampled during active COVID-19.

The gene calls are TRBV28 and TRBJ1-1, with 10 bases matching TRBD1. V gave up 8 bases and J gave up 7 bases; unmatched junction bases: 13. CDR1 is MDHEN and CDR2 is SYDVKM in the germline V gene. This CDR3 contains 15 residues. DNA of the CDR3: TGTGCCAGCCGGACAGGGGGGCGGCCAACCAGTGAAGCTTTCTTT. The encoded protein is CASRTGGRPTSEAFF.

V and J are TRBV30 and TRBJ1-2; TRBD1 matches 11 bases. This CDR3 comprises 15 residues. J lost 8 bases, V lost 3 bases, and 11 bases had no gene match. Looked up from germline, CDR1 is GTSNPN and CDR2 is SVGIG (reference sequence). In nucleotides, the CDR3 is TGTGCCTGGAGAGGCCCAGGACAGGGGGCGGGAGGCTACACCTTC. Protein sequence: CAWRGPGQGAGGYTF.

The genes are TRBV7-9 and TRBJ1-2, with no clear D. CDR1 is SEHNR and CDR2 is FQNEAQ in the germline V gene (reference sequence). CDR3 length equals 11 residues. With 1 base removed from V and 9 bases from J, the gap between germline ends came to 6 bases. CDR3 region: CASSLEHSYTF. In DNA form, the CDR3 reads TGTGCCAGCAGCTTAGAACATAGCTACACCTTC. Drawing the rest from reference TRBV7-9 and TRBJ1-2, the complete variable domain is DTGVSQNPRHKITKRGQNVTFRCDPISEHNRLYWYRQTLGQGPEFLTYFQNEAQLEKSRLLSDRFSAERPKGSFSTLEIQRTEQGDSAMYLCASSLEHSYTFGSGTRLTVV.

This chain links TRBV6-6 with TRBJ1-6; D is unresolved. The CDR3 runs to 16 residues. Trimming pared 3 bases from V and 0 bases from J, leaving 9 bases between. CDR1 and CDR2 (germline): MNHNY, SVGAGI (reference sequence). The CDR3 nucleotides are TGTGCCAGCAGTTATTCTGCGAGCTCCTATAATTCACCCCTCCACTTT. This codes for CASSYSASSYNSPLHF.

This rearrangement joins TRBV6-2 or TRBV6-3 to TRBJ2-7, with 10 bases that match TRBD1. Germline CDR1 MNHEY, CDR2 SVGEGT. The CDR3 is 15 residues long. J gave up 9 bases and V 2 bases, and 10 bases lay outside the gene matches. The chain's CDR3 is CASSYAGTGVTTQYF. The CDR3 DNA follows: TGTGCCAGCAGTTACGCCGGGACAGGGGTTACGACGCAGTACTTC.

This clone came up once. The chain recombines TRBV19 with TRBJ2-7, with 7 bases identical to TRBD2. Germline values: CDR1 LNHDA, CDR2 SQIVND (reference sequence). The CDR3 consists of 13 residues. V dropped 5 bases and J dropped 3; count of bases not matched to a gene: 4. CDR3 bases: TGTGCCAGTAGTGCTGGGGGGGGCTACGAGCAGTACTTC. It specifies CASSAGGGYEQYF. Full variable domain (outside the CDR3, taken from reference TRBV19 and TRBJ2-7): DGGITQSPKYLFRKEGQNVTLSCEQNLNHDAMYWYRQDPGQGLRLIYYSQIVNDFQKGDIAEGYSVSREKKESFPLTVTSAQKNPTAFYLCASSAGGGYEQYFGPGTRLTVT.

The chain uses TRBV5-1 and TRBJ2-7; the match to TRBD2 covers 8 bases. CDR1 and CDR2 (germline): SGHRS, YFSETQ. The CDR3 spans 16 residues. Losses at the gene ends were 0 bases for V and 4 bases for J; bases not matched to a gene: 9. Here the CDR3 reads CASSLGSGREGYEQYF. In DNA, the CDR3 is TGCGCCAGCAGCTTGGGGTCTGGACGGGAGGGGTACGAGCAGTACTTC.

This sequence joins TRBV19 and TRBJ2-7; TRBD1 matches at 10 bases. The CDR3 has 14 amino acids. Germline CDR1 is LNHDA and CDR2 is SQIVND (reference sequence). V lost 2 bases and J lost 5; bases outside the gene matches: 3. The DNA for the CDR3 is TGTGCCAGTAGTATAAGGGACAGGGGCGACGAGCAGTACTTC. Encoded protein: CASSIRDRGDEQYF.

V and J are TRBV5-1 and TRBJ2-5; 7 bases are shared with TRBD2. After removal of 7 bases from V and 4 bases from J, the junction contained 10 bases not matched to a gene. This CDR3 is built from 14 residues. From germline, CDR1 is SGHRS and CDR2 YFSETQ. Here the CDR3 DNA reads TGCGCCAGCCGTCAATCGCGGGGGACAGAGACCCAGTACTTC. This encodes CASRQSRGTETQYF.

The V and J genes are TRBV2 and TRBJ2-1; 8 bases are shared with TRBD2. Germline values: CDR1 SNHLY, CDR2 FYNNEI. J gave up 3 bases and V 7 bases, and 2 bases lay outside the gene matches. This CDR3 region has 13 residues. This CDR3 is CASTLAGYNEQFF. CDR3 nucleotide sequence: TGTGCCAGCACGCTAGCGGGCTACAATGAGCAGTTCTTC.

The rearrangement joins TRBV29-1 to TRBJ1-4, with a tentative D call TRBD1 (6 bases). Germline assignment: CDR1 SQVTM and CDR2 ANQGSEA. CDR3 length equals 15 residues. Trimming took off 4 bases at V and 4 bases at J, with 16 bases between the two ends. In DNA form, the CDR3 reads TGCAGCGTTGCAGGGGTGGCCAGGGATAATGAAAAACTGTTTTTT. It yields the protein CSVAGVARDNEKLFF. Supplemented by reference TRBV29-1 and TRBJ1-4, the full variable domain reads SAVISQKPSRDICQRGTSLTIQCQVDSQVTMMFWYRQQPGQSLTLIATANQGSEATYESGFVIDKFPISRPNLTFSTLTVSNMSPEDSSIYLCSVAGVARDNEKLFFGSGTQLSVL.

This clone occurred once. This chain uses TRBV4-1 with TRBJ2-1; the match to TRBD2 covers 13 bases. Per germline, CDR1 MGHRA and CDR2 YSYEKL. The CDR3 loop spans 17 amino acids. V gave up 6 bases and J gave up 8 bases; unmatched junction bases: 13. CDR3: CASRRTSGGARSDEQFF. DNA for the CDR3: TGCGCCAGCAGACGAACTAGCGGGGGGGCTAGGTCCGATGAGCAGTTCTTC.

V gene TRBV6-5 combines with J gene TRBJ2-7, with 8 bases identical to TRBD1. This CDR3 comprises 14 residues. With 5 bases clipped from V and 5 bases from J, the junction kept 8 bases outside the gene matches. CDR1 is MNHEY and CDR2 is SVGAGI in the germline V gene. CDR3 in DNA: TGTGCCAGCAGTCGGGCCACAGGGGGGAACGAGCAGTACTTC. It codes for CASSRATGGNEQYF.

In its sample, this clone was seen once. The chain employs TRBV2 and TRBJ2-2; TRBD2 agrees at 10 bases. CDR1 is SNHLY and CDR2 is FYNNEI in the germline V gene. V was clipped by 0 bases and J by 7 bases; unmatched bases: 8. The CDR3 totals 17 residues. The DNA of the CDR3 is TGTGCCAGCAGTGAAGCGCAAAATAGCGGGAGGATCGGGGAGCTGTTTTTT. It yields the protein CASSEAQNSGRIGELFF.

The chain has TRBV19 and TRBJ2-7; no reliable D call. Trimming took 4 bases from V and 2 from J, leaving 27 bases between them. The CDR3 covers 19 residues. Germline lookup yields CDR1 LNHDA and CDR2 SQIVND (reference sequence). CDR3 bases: TGTGCCAGTAGTAGCGGTGAAAGGTTAAAAGACCACTCGACCTACGAGCAGTACTTC. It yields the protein CASSSGERLKDHSTYEQYF.

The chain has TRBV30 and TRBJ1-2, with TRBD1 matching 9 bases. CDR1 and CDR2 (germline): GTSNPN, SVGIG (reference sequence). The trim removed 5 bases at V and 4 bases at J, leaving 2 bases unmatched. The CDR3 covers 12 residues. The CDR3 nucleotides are TGTGCCTGGGGGACAGGGCCCTATGGCTACACCTTC. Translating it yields CAWGTGPYGYTF. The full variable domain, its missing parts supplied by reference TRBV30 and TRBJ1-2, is SQTIHQWPATLVQPVGSPLSLECTVEGTSNPNLYWYRQAAGRGLQLLFYSVGIGQISSEVPQNLSASRPQDRQFILSSKKLLLSDSGFYLCAWGTGPYGYTFGSGTRLTVV.

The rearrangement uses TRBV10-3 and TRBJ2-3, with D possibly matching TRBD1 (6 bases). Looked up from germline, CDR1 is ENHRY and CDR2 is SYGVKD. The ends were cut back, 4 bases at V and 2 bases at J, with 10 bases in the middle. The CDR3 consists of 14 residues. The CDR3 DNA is TGTGCCATCAGTGGGACAGCATCCACAGATACGCAGTATTTT. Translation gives CAISGTASTDTQYF.

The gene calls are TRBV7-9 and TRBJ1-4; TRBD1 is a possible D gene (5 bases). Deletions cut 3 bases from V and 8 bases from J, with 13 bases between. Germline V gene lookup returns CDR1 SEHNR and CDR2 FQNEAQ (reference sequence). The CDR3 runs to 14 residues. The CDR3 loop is CASSLGGGNEKLFF. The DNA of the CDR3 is TGTGCCAGCAGCTTGGGGGGTGGTAACGAAAAACTGTTTTTT. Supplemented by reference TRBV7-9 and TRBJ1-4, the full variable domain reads DTGVSQNPRHKITKRGQNVTFRCDPISEHNRLYWYRQTLGQGPEFLTYFQNEAQLEKSRLLSDRFSAERPKGSFSTLEIQRTEQGDSAMYLCASSLGGGNEKLFFGSGTQLSVL.

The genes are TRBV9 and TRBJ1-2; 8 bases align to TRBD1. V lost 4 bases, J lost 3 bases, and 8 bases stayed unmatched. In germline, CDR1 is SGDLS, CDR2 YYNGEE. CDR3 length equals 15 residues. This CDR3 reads CASSRTGLGDYGYTF. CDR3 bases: TGTGCCAGCAGCCGGACAGGGCTTGGAGACTATGGCTACACCTTC. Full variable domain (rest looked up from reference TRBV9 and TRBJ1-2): DSGVTQTPKHLITATGQRVTLRCSPRSGDLSVYWYQQSLDQGLQFLIQYYNGEERAKGNILERFSAQQFPDLHSELNLSSLELGDSALYFCASSRTGLGDYGYTFGSGTRLTVV.

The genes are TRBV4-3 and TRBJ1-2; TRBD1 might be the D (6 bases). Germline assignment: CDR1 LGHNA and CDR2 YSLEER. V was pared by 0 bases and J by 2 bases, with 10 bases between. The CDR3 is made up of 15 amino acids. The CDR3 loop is CASSQEWDKNYGYTF. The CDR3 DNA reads TGCGCCAGCAGCCAAGAATGGGACAAGAACTATGGCTACACCTTC.

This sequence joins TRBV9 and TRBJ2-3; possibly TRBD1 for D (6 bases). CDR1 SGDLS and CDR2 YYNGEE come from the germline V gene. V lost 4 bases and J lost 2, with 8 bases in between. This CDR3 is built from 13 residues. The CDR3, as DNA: TGTGCCAGCAGCTCAGGGGTCACAGATACGCAGTATTTT. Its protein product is CASSSGVTDTQYF.

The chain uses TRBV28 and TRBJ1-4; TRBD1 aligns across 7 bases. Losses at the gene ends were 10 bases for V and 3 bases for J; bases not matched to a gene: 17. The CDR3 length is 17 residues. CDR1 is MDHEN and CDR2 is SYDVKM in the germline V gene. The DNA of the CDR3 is TGTGCCACCAAGATCGCGAGTACAGGGGCAGCTAATGAAAAACTGTTTTTT. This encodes CATKIASTGAANEKLFF.

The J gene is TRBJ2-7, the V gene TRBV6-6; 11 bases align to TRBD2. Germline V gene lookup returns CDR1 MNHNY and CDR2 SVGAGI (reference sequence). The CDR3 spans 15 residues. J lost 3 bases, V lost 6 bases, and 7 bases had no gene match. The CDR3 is CASRDLTSGIYEQYF. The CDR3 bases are TGTGCCAGCAGAGACCTGACTAGCGGGATCTACGAGCAGTACTTC.